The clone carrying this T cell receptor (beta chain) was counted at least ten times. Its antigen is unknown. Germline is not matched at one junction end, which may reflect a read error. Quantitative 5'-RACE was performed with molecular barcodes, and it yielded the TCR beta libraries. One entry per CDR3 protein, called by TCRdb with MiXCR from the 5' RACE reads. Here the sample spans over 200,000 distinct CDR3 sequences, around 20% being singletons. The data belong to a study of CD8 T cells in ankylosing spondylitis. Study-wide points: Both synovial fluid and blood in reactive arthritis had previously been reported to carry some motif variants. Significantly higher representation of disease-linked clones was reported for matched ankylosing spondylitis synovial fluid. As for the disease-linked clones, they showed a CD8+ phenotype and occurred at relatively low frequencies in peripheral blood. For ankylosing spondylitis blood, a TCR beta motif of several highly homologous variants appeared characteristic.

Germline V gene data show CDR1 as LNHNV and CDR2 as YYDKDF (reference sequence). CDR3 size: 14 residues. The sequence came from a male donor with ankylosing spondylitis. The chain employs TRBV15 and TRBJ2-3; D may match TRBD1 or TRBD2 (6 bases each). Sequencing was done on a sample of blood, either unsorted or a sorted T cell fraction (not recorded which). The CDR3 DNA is TGTGCCACCGGCAGAGGGGGGCCCACAGATACGCAGTATTTT. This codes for CATGRGGPTDTQYF. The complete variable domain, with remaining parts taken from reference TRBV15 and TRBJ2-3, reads DAMVIQNPRYQVTQFGKPVTLSCSQTLNHNVMYWYQQKSSQAPKLLFHYYDKDFNNEADTPDNFQSRRPNTSFCFLDIRSPGLGDTAMYLCATGRGGPTDTQYFGPGTRLTVL.